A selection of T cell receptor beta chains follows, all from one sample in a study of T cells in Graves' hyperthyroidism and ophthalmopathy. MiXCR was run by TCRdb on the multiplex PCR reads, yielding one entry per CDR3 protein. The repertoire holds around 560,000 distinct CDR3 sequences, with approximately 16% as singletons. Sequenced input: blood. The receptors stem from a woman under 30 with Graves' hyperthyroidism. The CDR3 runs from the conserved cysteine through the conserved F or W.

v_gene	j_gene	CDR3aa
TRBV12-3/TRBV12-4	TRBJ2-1	CASSLSPAGRGHEQFF
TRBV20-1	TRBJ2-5	CSASGPTRDRVAETQYF
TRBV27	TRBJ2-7	CASTPRGGRYEQYF
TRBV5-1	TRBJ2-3	CASSLPLAGVLIGADTQYF
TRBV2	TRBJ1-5	CASSDRGPSSNQPQHF
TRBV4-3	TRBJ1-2	CASSAGVGNIGGYTF
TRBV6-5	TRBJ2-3	CASSYLGGGDSDTQYF
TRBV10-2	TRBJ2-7	CASQTTGSSYEQYF
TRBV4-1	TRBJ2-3	CASSQEGERPRFADTQYF
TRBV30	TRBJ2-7	CAWSVGFSYEQYF
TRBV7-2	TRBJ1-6	CASSLGRDRATPLHF
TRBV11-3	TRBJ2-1	CASSLVRHLYNEQFF
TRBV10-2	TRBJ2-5	CASRTSGISETQYF
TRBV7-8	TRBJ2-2	CASSFRSQGGYTGELFF
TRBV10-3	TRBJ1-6	CAIRPGTGVSPLHF
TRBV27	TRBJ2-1	CASSAALGKGEADEQFF
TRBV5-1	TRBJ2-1	CASSLVPGLAGNEQFF
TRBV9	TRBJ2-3	CASSVSGPPTDTQYF
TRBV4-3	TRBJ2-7	CASSQDSSGVGEQYF
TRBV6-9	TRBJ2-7	CASSSHYEQYF
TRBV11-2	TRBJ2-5	CASSLVVQRGLETQYF
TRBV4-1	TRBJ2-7	CASSRDPTGGARDEQYF
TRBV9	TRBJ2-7	CASSVGVGSSYEPYF
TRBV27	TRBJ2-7	CASSSAQALSYEQYF
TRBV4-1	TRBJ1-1	CASSQGRWNTEAFF
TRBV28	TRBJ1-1	CASSYPTGNTEAFF
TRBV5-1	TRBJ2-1	CASSSGLAGEGNEQFF
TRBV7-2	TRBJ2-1	CASSLMLGLAGNNEQFF
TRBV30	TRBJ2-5	CASHQMREGQETQYF
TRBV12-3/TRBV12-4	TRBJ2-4	CASGEGENIQYF
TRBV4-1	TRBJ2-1	CASSQPSLRRTSGRAGYNEQFF
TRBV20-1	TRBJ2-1	CSARGPTYNEQFF
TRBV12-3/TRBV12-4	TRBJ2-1	CASSLGTLAEVSNEQFF
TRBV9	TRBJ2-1	CASSPGAGRGNEQFF
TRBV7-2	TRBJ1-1	CASSPRHGLDTEAFF
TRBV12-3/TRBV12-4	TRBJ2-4	CASSFWGITLAKNIQYF
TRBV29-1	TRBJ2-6	CSVRTSGANVLTF
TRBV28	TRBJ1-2	CASSHTRASNYGYTF
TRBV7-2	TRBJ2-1	CASSFRVLAGTDNEQFF
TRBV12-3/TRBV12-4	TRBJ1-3	CASTPTGFYSGNTIYF
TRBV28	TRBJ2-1	CASRGAGEKNNEQFF
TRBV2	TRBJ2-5	CASLGLAGERETQYF
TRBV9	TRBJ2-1	CASSVAGGYYNEQFF
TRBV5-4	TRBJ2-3	CASSPTGQADTQYF
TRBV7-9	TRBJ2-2	CASSLAPGQGNTGELFF
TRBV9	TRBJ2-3	CASSVGSQSTDTQYF
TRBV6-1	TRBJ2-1	CASSSTRGRNEQFF
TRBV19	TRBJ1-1	CASRDRVNTEAFF
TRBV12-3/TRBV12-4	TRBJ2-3	CASSVQGPRTSGQYF
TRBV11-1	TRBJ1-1	CASSPLDGTEAFF
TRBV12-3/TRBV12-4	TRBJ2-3	CASSSIRSTDTQYF
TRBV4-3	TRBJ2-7	CASSHVGSYEQYF
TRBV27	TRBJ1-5	CASSTGSRQPQHF
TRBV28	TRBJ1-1	CAVQVGDYTEAFF